This T cell receptor (beta chain) is from a study of blood T cell repertoires in COVID-19. At the level of the study: Samples of COVID-19 (acute and convalescent) were obtained from the United States, Italy and Spain.

Produced via immunoSEQ multiplex PCR; TCRdb's table is partial and in-frame only. The repertoire holds under 200,000 clones, with 70% to 90% as singletons. In regard to this clone: No DNA is shown, since the ends of the CDR3 on it are uncertain; the CDR3 is the one TCRdb lists.

The CDR3 length equals 14 residues, ends included. Germline CDR1 and CDR2: LNHDA and SQIVND (reference sequence). This clonotype originated in a man in his 70s with active or convalescent COVID-19. Sequenced input: peripheral blood. This chain connects TRBV19 to TRBJ1-1; the tabulated D call, TRBD1, remains unverified against the DNA. The CDR3 loop is CASTSDRLNTEAFF.